This paragraph reports one T cell receptor (beta chain). Data came from immunoSEQ multiplex PCR; TCRdb stores just in-frame clones and leaves some out. The sample has 170,000 or so clones, around 89% seen once; the top ten hold 1.1% to 1.5%. This CDR3 has 15 amino acids. V trimming: 4 bases; J trimming: 1 base; junction bases outside the gene matches: 1. Germline CDR1 and CDR2: KGHDR and SFDVKD. These data belong to a study of control samples from healthy donors and cancer patients. The V and J genes are TRBV24-1 and TRBJ2-3; 10 bases agree with TRBD1. Input material: blood. The sequence was obtained from a woman between 50 and 59 years old in good health. The CDR3 sequence is CATSEGTGGTDTQYF. DNA for the CDR3: TGTGCCACCAGTGAAGGGACAGGGGGCACAGATACGCAGTATTTT.